The entry below gives a single TCR beta chain sequence along with its context. Antigen unknown. 13 Jbeta primers and 60 Vbeta primers were used for the PCR. Repertoires were generated with immunoSEQ multiplex PCR, while TCRdb's copy carries only in-frame clones and drops some. Seen here are 110,000 or so clones, under 90% observed once, and the top ten hold 2.5%. This CDR3 region has 15 residues. Germline CDR1 SGDLS, CDR2 YYNGEE. Trimming stripped 1 base from V and 4 bases from J, with 13 bases between. This record belongs to a study of cytomegalovirus exposure and HLA in healthy donors. Looking at the study overall: Earlier findings included some 120 million unique TCR beta sequences obtained from 170 million or so T cells.

It was healthy bone marrow donors who served as donors. Findings and caveats of the study: In a later analysis, productive TCRs from donors in an Asian-associated ancestry cluster reportedly carried fewer N-insertions than the cohort mean. Some highly shared sequence variants likely arose as a pipeline artifact.

The chain employs TRBV9 and TRBJ2-3, with TRBD1 as a possible D gene (5 bases). Input material: PBMCs. The sequence came from a woman aged 18-30 years in good health and CMV-seronegative. This CDR3 reads CASSVYGTGPDTQYF. The CDR3 DNA reads as TGTGCCAGCAGCGTATATGGCACAGGACCAGATACGCAGTATTTT.